This T cell receptor beta chain emerged from a study of OX40 agonist ivuxolimab in advanced cancers. Whole-study context: Intravenous ivuxolimab at 0.01 to 10 mg/kg was given to patients every 2 weeks.

V lost 5 bases, J lost 0 bases, and 13 bases lay in between. CDR1 and CDR2 from the germline V gene are SEHNR and FQNEAQ (reference sequence). The CDR3 is made up of 16 amino acids. Method: immunoSEQ multiplex PCR; TCRdb's copy keeps in-frame clones and lacks some. Here the sample spans over 35,000 clones, approximately 83% being singletons. Exclusion applied to patients with autoimmune disease history or systemic immunosuppression. This rearrangement joins TRBV7-9 to TRBJ1-4, with unresolved D. This TCR was sampled from an adult with an advanced solid tumor such as melanoma, head and neck, liver or kidney cancer. The sequences come from CD4+ or CD8+ T cells sorted from blood, collected in a trial of the OX40 agonist ivuxolimab. CDR3 in DNA: TGTGCCAGCAGCGATGCCCCACTTTCAACTAATGAAAAACTGTTTTTT. It yields the protein CASSDAPLSTNEKLFF.